This passage covers 23 T cell receptor beta chains from one sample sequenced in a study of blood T cell repertoires in COVID-19. Produced via immunoSEQ multiplex PCR; TCRdb's table is partial and in-frame only. The sample holds around 380,000 clones, approximately 89% seen once. Sequencing was performed on PBMCs or T cells enriched from blood (not recorded which). These receptors originate from a man aged 25 to 40 who had recovered from COVID-19.

V and J are TRBV19 and TRBJ1-1; 7 bases match TRBD1. The CDR3 length is 18 residues. V was pared by 6 bases and J by 1 base, with 17 bases of the junction left unmatched. CDR1 and CDR2 from the germline V gene are LNHDA and SQIVND (reference sequence). CDR3 coding DNA: TGTGCCAGTAGATCTTCCTTCCTAGGGGGACAGACGAACACTGAAGCTTTCTTT. It specifies CASRSSFLGGQTNTEAFF.

The V gene is TRBV7-4, the J gene TRBJ1-1; D is uncertain. This CDR3 has 12 amino acids. The V end lost 5 bases, the J end lost 6 bases, and 10 bases lay between the germline ends. Germline loops: CDR1 SGHVT, CDR2 SQSDAQ. The CDR3 DNA sequence: TGTGCCAGCAGCCTGGTTCGCGCTGAAGCTTTCTTT. This encodes CASSLVRAEAFF.

V usage is TRBV20-1 and J usage is TRBJ2-6; D is unclear. The CDR3 has 15 amino acids. Germline CDR1 is DFQATT and CDR2 is SNEGSKA (reference sequence). Trimming took off 3 bases at V and 0 bases at J, with 9 bases between the two ends. CDR3 loop: CSASWSISGANVLTF. In DNA, the CDR3 is TGCAGTGCTAGTTGGAGCATCTCTGGGGCCAACGTCCTGACTTTC.

This rearrangement joins TRBV9 to TRBJ1-2; tentatively, D is TRBD1 (5 bases). Germline V gives CDR1 SGDLS, CDR2 YYNGEE. This CDR3 contains 15 residues. Trimming took off 4 bases at V and 3 bases at J, with 16 bases between the two ends. CDR3 loop: CASSQGRGGYYGYTF. The CDR3 DNA reads TGTGCCAGCAGCCAAGGGAGGGGAGGTTACTATGGCTACACCTTC.

The rearrangement joins TRBV5-1 to TRBJ1-2; maybe TRBD1 (5 bases). Germline V gene lookup returns CDR1 SGHRS and CDR2 YFSETQ. V was pared by 0 bases and J by 5 bases, with 14 bases between. The CDR3 spans 15 residues. CDR3 amino acids: CASSLDPRGGYGYTF. In DNA form, the CDR3 reads TGCGCCAGCAGCTTGGATCCTAGGGGAGGGTATGGCTACACCTTC.

V gene TRBV5-1 combines with J gene TRBJ2-2; 12 bases map to TRBD2. Per the germline V gene, CDR1 is SGHRS and CDR2 is YFSETQ. After removal of 3 bases from V and 4 bases from J, the junction contained 10 bases not matched to a gene. The CDR3 has 18 amino acids. DNA for the CDR3: TGCGCCAGCAGCTGGGGGTTGACTAGCGGGGGCCTCACCGGGGAGCTGTTTTTT. This translates into CASSWGLTSGGLTGELFF.

The chain employs TRBV6-1 and TRBJ1-5; D is unclear. The germline V and J ends were trimmed by 2 bases and 5 bases, with 7 bases remaining between them. The CDR3 is 13 amino acids. Germline CDR1 and CDR2: MNHNS and SASEGT. DNA of the CDR3: TGTGCCAGCAGTGAACAGGTAGATCAGCCCCAGCATTTT. Translated, it gives CASSEQVDQPQHF.

The chain has TRBV12-5 and TRBJ1-1; D is uncertain. The V end was cut by 0 bases, the J end by 10 bases, with 9 bases between. The CDR3 contains 12 residues. Germline V gives CDR1 LGHNT, CDR2 FRNRAP. The CDR3 sequence is CASGLVREGAFF. The DNA of the CDR3 is TGTGCTAGTGGTTTGGTACGGGAGGGAGCTTTCTTT.

CDR3 amino acids: CASSVGDTYSYEQYF. CDR3 sequence (DNA): TGTGCCAGCAGCGTAGGGGACACCTACTCCTACGAGCAGTACTTC. The genes are TRBV9 and TRBJ2-7; D perhaps matches TRBD1 (6 bases). The germline CDR1 and CDR2 sequences are SGDLS and YYNGEE. Trimming removed 0 bases at V and 0 bases at J, with 10 bases between. CDR3 length: 15 amino acids.

The chain links TRBV7-3 to TRBJ2-1; 10 positions agree with TRBD1. The V segment lost 4 bases and the J segment 6 bases; nucleotides outside the gene matches: 6. This CDR3 spans 15 amino acids. Germline values: CDR1 SGHTA, CDR2 FQGTGA. DNA for the CDR3: TGTGCCAGCAGCTCTAGACAGGGGGCCTCCAATGAGCAGTTCTTC. This translates into CASSSRQGASNEQFF.

CDR3 loop: CASSRENNYGYTF. The CDR3 DNA is TGCGCCAGCAGCAGAGAGAATAACTATGGCTACACCTTC. The gene calls are TRBV5-1 and TRBJ1-2; D is uncertain. V was cut by 4 bases and J by 1 base, with 8 bases left in between. Germline loops: CDR1 SGHRS, CDR2 YFSETQ. CDR3 length equals 13 residues. Full variable domain (rest looked up from reference TRBV5-1 and TRBJ1-2): KAGVTQTPRYLIKTRGQQVTLSCSPISGHRSVSWYQQTPGQGLQFLFEYFSETQRNKGNFPGRFSGRQFSNSRSEMNVSTLELGDSALYLCASSRENNYGYTFGSGTRLTVV.

This clone is a singleton in its sample. The V and J genes are TRBV5-1 and TRBJ1-4; maybe TRBD1 (6 bases). CDR3 size: 17 residues. Trimming took off 0 bases at V and 4 bases at J, with 16 bases between the two ends. CDR1 and CDR2 (germline): SGHRS, YFSETQ. The CDR3 sequence is CASSLEGRQGGNEKLFF. DNA of the CDR3: TGCGCCAGCAGCTTGGAGGGACGTCAAGGGGGTAATGAAAAACTGTTTTTT.

The chain links TRBV19 to TRBJ1-5; 10 nucleotides align to TRBD1. Germline loops: CDR1 LNHDA, CDR2 SQIVND (reference sequence). V shed 1 base, J shed 11 bases, and the junction held 8 bases outside the gene matches. The CDR3 spans 15 residues. The CDR3 DNA sequence: TGTGCCAGTAGTATAGGGGACAGGGGCTTGTGGGCCCAGCATTTT. Residues: CASSIGDRGLWAQHF.

This clone was counted once. V gene TRBV6-5 combines with J gene TRBJ1-2; no firm D call. Trimming took off 0 bases at V and 4 bases at J, with 6 bases between the two ends. This CDR3 contains 13 residues. Germline-derived CDR1 and CDR2 are MNHEY and SVGAGI. The CDR3 bases are TGTGCCAGCAGTTACTCGAACGGCTATGGCTACACCTTC. Translation: CASSYSNGYGYTF.

The chain uses TRBV5-1 and TRBJ1-2; TRBD1 aligns across 12 bases. Germline V CDR1 and CDR2: SGHRS, YFSETQ. This CDR3 contains 15 residues. After removal of 0 bases from V and 7 bases from J, the junction contained 4 bases not matched to a gene. CDR3 sequence reads: CASSLGGTGGFGYTF. CDR3 nucleotides: TGCGCCAGCAGCTTGGGCGGGACAGGGGGCTTTGGCTACACCTTC.

This sequence joins TRBV21-1 and TRBJ2-5; the table assigns TRBD2, which was not confirmed against the DNA. TRBV21-1 is listed as a pseudogene. The CDR3 consists of 14 residues. The CDR3 DNA sequence: TGTGCCAGCAGCAAACAGAAGGAGCAAGAGACCCAGTACTTC. Translation: CASSKQKEQETQYF.

J is TRBJ1-2 and V is TRBV30; perhaps TRBD1 as D (5 bases). V was shortened by 3 bases and J by 5 bases, with 13 bases between the two germline ends. This CDR3 region has 13 residues. Per the germline V gene, CDR1 is GTSNPN and CDR2 is SVGIG (reference sequence). CDR3 nucleotides: TGTGCCTGGAGCTTTTGGGGGGGATATGGCTACACCTTC. Translated: CAWSFWGGYGYTF. Full variable domain (remainder filled in from reference TRBV30 and TRBJ1-2): SQTIHQWPATLVQPVGSPLSLECTVEGTSNPNLYWYRQAAGRGLQLLFYSVGIGQISSEVPQNLSASRPQDRQFILSSKKLLLSDSGFYLCAWSFWGGYGYTFGSGTRLTVV.

V usage is TRBV3-1 (or the pseudogene TRBV3-2) and J usage is TRBJ2-1; 9 bases agree with TRBD1. The germline gives CDR1 LGHDT, CDR2 YNNKEL (reference sequence). The CDR3 loop spans 14 amino acids. V shed 4 bases and J 7 bases; nucleotides not matched to a gene: 5. DNA of the CDR3: TGTGCCAGCAGCCTTGGACAGGGGAGGAATGAGCAGTTCTTC. Translation gives CASSLGQGRNEQFF.

The genes are TRBV29-1 and TRBJ1-1; D call uncertain. Germline V gene sequence: CDR1 SQVTM, CDR2 ANQGSEA. V gave up 5 bases and J gave up 0 bases, with 19 bases separating them. The CDR3 sequence is 16 residues long. The CDR3 DNA reads as TGCAGCGTTTCGGGTACAGCGCGGGCAATGAACACTGAAGCTTTCTTT. Its protein is CSVSGTARAMNTEAFF.

As to this clone: Other nucleotide sequences in the sample specify the same CDR3. The chain is built from TRBV19 and TRBJ1-3; D ambiguous. With 1 base removed from V and 2 bases from J, the gap between germline ends came to 3 bases. Germline assignment: CDR1 LNHDA and CDR2 SQIVND (reference sequence). This CDR3 has 13 amino acids. CDR3 nucleotide sequence: TGTGCCAGTAGTATAGGAGCTGGAAACACCATATATTTT. Its translation: CASSIGAGNTIYF.

The V gene is TRBV6-1, the J gene TRBJ1-2; D call uncertain. V gave up 0 bases and J gave up 4 bases, with 12 bases separating them. The CDR3 covers 15 residues. Germline V gives CDR1 MNHNS, CDR2 SASEGT. The CDR3 is CASSEALLGAYGYTF. DNA of the CDR3: TGTGCCAGCAGTGAAGCGCTTCTAGGAGCCTATGGCTACACCTTC.

The V gene is TRBV12-3 or TRBV12-4, the J gene TRBJ2-7; possibly TRBD2 for D (6 bases). The V gene lost 4 bases and the J gene lost 5 bases, with 9 bases spanning the gap. This CDR3 region has 12 residues. CDR3 protein: CASSSGVDEQYF. The CDR3 nucleotides are TGTGCCAGCAGTTCGGGGGTTGACGAGCAGTACTTC.

The chain joins TRBV19 to TRBJ1-5; D uncertain. The germline V gene has CDR1 LNHDA and CDR2 SQIVND (reference sequence). Trimming stripped 7 bases from V and 6 bases from J, with 13 bases between. This CDR3 comprises 13 residues. The CDR3: CASIGRHVQPQHF. Written as DNA, the CDR3 is TGTGCCAGTATTGGGCGTCATGTTCAGCCCCAGCATTTT.